This record covers a single T cell receptor beta chain. What this receptor recognizes is not known. Base qualities are not at hand, and no much larger clone is one base apart. The data stem from a study of T-cell memory formation after mild COVID-19 (dated by TCRdb to about 2021). Describing the broader study: TCR sequence clusters from the two donors were largely donor specific. The cohort was made up of two young adult volunteers, one female and one male, who were previously healthy. In two donors, T-cell clones that expanded and contracted after mild COVID-19 were followed by sequencing TCRalpha and TCRbeta repertoires longitudinally.

Paper-wide results and their limitations: SARS-CoV-2 specificity of the second-wave clones peaking on day 37 was not confirmed. The study covered only a couple of mild cases, and larger cohorts including severe cases with pre-infection samples were considered necessary. From day 15 to 85, contracting clones showed balanced CD4/CD8 phenotypes, whereas a second wave of clones that expanded from day 15 to 37 leaned towards CD4+. Some responding clones were detected in pre-infection memory, suggesting pre-existing cross-reactive memory T cells joined the SARS-CoV-2 response. Contracting CD4+ clones appeared mostly in the CM and EM memory subsets, whereas CD8+ clones were enriched in EMRA.

These reads were obtained on an Illumina NovaSeq 6000. TCRalpha and TCRbeta cDNA libraries were built by 5'RACE with constant-segment primers, adding sample barcodes and unique molecular identifiers. RNA was extracted from every sample with Trizol reagent. Library amplification was performed in two PCR steps, and a second sample barcode and Illumina TruSeq adapters were introduced in the second step. Sequencing of the libraries was done on an Illumina NovaSeq, producing 2 x 150 bp paired-end reads. Turning to the authors' computational methods: With migec v1.2.7, reads were demultiplexed and then collapsed into UMI-guided consensus sequences. Using mixcr v2.1.11, UMI consensuses were aligned to TRA and TRB V and J templates and then assembled into clonotypes. Expanded or contracted clonotypes were those called significant by both edgeR and NoisET, with noise models trained on biological replicates. For edgeR calls, the thresholds were a false discovery rate-adjusted p below 0.01 and a log2 fold-change of 1. As an exploratory analysis of dynamics, PCA with hierarchical clustering was applied to max-normalized trajectories of the 1000 most abundant clonotypes. The CD4 or CD8 phenotype of responding clones was assigned using the separately sequenced CD4+ and CD8+ repertoires. TCRdb took the public reads, trimmed them with fastp at Q25, ran MiXCR for clone calling and kept in-frame beta chains. Merged by CDR3 protein, the rows form single entries marked with the most common genes and DNA. Here the V and J calls rest on TCRdb's processing, not on the authors' analysis. Across this sample there are a few hundred thousand distinct CDR3 sequences, with 20% to 25% seen only once. The ten biggest clones cover 7% to 9.5% of the sample.

The CDR3, cysteine through phenylalanine, is 13 amino acids long. The kept DNA is CDR3 alone, 39 bases in frame from the first base. V was cut back by 1 base and J by 10 bases, leaving a gap of 8 bases between them. In the germline V gene, CDR1 corresponds to SGHTA and CDR2 to FQGNSA. Ficoll-Paque density gradient centrifugation was used to isolate PBMCs. The rearranged chain carries TRBV7-2 and TRBJ1-6; the D gene lacks a confident call. Sequenced input: PBMCs or a T cell subset sorted from them (not recorded which). This TCR was recovered from an adult woman who had mild COVID-19 (a few samples of this study predate the infection). The sample titles of this study are shuffled in the database, so cell type and time point are left out; the donor was told from shared clones. The CDR3 reads CASSLGTVSPLHF. The bases are TGTGCCAGCAGCTTAGGGACGGTCTCACCCCTCCACTTT. Reference TRBV7-2 and TRBJ1-6 genes cover what lies past the CDR3, so the full variable domain is GAGVSQSPSNKVTEKGKDVELRCDPISGHTALYWYRQSLGQGLEFLIYFQGNSAPDKSGLPSDRFSAERTGGSVSTLTIQRTQQEDSAVYLCASSLGTVSPLHFGNGTRLTVT.